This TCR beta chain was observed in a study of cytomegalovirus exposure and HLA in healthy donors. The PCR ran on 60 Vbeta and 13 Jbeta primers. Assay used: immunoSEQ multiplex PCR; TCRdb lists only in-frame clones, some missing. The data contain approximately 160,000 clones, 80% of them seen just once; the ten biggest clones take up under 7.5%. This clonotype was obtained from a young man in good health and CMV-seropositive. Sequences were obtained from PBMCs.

CDR3 coding DNA: TGCGCCAGCAGTCCGGGACTAGCGGGGGGGGAACAAGAGACCCAGTACTTC. It codes for CASSPGLAGGEQETQYF. The chain couples TRBV5-1 to TRBJ2-5; the match to TRBD2 covers 16 bases. CDR1 is SGHRS and CDR2 is YFSETQ in the germline V gene. The CDR3 has 17 residues. V was clipped by 5 bases and J by 2 bases; unmatched bases: 6.